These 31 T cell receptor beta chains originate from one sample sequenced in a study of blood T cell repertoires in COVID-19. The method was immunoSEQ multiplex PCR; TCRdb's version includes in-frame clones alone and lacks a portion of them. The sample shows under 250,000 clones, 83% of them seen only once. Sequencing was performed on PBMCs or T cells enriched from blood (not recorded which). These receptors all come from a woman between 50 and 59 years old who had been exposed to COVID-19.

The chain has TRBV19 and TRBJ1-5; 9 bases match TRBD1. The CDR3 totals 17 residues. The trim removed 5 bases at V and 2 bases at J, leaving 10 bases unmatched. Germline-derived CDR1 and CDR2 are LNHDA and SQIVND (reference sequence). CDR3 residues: CASSVLQGAGGNQPQHF. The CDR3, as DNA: TGTGCCAGTAGTGTTCTACAGGGGGCAGGTGGCAATCAGCCCCAGCATTTT.

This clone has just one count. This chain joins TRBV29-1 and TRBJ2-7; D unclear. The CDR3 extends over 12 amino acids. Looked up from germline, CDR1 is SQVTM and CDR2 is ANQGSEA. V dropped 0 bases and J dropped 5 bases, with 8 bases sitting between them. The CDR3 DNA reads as TGCAGCGTTGAAGACACAGTAAACGAGCAGTACTTC. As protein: CSVEDTVNEQYF.

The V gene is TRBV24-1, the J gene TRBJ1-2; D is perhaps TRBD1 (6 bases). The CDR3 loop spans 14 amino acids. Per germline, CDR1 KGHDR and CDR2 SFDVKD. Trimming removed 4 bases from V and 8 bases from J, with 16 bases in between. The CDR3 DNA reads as TGTGCCACCAGTGACCCGAGGACAGCGGAAGGCTACACCTTC. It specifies CATSDPRTAEGYTF.

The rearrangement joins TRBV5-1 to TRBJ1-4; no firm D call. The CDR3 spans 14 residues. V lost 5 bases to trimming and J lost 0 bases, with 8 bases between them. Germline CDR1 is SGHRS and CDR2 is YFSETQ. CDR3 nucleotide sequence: TGCGCCAGCAGGTCGGGGTCAACTAATGAAAAACTGTTTTTT. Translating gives CASRSGSTNEKLFF.

The CDR3 reads CASSGSGSYNEQFF. CDR3 DNA: TGTGCCAGCAGCGGTAGCGGTTCCTACAATGAGCAGTTCTTC. V is TRBV28 and J is TRBJ2-1; maybe TRBD2 (6 bases). CDR3 size: 14 residues. V shed 6 bases and J shed 1 base, with 10 bases lying between them. Germline CDR1 reads MDHEN; CDR2 reads SYDVKM.

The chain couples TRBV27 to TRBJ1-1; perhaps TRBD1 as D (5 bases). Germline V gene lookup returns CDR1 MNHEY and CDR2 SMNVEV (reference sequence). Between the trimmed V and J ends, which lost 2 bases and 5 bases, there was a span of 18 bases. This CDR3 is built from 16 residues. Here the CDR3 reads CASSLQGGSGLTEAFF. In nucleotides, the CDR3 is TGTGCCAGCAGTTTACAAGGTGGATCAGGGTTGACTGAAGCTTTCTTT.

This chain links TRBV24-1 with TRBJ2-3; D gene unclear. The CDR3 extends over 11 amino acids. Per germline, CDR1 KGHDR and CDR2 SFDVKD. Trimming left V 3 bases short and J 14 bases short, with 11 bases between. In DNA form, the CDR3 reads TGTGCCACCAGTGATGTCCTCCGTGTGTATTTT. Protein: CATSDVLRVYF.

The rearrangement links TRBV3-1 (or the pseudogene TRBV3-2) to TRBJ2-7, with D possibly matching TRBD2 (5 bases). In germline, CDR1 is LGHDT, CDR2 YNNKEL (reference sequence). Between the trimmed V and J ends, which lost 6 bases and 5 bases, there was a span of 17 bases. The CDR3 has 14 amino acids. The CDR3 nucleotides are TGTGCCAGCAGATCTCGGCCGGCTAGCAACGAGCAGTACTTC. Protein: CASRSRPASNEQYF.

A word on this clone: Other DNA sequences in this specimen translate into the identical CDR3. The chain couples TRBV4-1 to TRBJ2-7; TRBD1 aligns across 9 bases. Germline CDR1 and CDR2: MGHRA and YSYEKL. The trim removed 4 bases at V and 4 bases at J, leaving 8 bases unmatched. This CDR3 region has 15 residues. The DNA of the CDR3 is TGCGCCAGCAGCCCAACCGGGACAGGGACTTACGAGCAGTACTTC. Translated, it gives CASSPTGTGTYEQYF.

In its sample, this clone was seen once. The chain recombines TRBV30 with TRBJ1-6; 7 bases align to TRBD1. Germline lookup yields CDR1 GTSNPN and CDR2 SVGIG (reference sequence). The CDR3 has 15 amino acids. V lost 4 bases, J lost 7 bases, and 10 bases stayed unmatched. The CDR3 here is CAWTRQGDGNSPLHF. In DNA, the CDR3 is TGTGCCTGGACTAGACAGGGAGATGGGAATTCACCCCTCCACTTT.

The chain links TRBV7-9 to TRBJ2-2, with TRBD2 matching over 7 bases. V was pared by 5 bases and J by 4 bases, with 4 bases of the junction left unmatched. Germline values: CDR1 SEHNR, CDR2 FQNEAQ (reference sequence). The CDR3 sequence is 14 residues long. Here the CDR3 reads CASSRREVTGELFF. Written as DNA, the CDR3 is TGTGCCAGCAGCCGCCGGGAGGTCACCGGGGAGCTGTTTTTT.

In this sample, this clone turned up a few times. The chain's CDR3 is CAWNGDRRNYGYTF. CDR3 DNA: TGTGCCTGGAACGGGGACAGGAGGAACTATGGCTACACCTTC. The chain carries TRBV30 and TRBJ1-2; 8 positions match TRBD1. Losses at the gene ends were 4 bases for V and 2 bases for J; bases not matched to a gene: 6. This CDR3 is 14 amino acids long. From germline, CDR1 is GTSNPN and CDR2 SVGIG (reference sequence).

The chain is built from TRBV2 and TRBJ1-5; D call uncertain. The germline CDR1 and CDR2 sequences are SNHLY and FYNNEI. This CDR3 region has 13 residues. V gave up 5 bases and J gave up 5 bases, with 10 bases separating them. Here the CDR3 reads CASSSDGDQPQHF. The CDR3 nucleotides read TGTGCCAGCAGTTCGGACGGGGATCAGCCCCAGCATTTT.

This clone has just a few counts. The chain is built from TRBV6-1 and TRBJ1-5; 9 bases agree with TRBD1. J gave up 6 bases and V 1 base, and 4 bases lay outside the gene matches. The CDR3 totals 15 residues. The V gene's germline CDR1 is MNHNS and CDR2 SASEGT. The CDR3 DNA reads TGTGCCAGCAGTGAAGACAGGGGGCATGGTCAGCCCCAGCATTTT. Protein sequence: CASSEDRGHGQPQHF.

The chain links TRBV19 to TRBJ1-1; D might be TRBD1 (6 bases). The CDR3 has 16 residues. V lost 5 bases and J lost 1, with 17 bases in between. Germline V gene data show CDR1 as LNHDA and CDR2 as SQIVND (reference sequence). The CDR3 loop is CASSFDRQASNTEAFF. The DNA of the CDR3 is TGTGCCAGTAGTTTTGACCGACAGGCGTCGAACACTGAAGCTTTCTTT.

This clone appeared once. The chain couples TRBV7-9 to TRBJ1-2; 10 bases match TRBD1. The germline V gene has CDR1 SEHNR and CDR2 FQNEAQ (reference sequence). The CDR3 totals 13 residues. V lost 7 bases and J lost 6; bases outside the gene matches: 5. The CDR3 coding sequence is TGTGCCAGCACCCCCGACAGGGGGCATGGCTACACCTTC. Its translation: CASTPDRGHGYTF.

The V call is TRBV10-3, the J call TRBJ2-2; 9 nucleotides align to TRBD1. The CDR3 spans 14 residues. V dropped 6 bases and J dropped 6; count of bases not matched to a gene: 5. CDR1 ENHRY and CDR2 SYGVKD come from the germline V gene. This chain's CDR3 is CAISGQGSAGELFF. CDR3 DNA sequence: TGTGCCATCAGCGGACAGGGGAGCGCCGGGGAGCTGTTTTTT.

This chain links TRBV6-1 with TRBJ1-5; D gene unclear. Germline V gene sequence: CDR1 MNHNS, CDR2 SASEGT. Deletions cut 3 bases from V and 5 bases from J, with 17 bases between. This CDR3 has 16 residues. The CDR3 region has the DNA TGTGCCAGCAGTGATCTGAGGACTAGCATCCATCAGCCCCAGCATTTT. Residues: CASSDLRTSIHQPQHF.

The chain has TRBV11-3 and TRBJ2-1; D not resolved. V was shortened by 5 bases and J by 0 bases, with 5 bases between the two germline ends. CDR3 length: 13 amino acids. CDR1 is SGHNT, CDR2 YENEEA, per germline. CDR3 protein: CASSQYSYNEQFF. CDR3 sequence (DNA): TGTGCCAGCAGCCAGTACTCCTACAATGAGCAGTTCTTC.

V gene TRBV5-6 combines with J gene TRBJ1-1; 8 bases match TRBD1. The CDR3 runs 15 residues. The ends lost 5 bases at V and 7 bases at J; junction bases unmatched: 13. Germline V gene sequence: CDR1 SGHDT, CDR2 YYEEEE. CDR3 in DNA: TGTGCCAGCAGACCGACTCGGACAGGGCGAGGTGAAGCTTTCTTT. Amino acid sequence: CASRPTRTGRGEAFF.

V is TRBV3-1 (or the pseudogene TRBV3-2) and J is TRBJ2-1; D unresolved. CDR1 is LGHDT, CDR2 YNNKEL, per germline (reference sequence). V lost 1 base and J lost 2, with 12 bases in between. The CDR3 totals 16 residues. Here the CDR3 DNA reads TGTGCCAGCAGCCAAGTTTACCGAGGAGCCTACAATGAGCAGTTCTTC. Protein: CASSQVYRGAYNEQFF.

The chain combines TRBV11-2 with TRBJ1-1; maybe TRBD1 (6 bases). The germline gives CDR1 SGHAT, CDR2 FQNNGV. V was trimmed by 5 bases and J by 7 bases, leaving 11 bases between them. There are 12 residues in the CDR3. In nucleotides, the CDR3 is TGTGCCAGCAGCCGGACAGAGTATGAAGCTTTCTTT. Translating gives CASSRTEYEAFF.

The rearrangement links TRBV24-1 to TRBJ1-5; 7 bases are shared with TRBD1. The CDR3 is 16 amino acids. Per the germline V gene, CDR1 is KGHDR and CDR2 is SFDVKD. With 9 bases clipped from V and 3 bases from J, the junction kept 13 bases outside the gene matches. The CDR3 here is CATAPHTGAFNQPQHF. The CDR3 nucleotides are TGTGCCACCGCCCCCCACACAGGGGCCTTCAATCAGCCCCAGCATTTT.

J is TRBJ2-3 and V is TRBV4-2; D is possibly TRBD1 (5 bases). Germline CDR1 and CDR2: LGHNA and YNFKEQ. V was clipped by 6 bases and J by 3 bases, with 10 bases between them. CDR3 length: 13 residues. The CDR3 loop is CASRLRGTDTQYF. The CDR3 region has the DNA TGTGCCAGCAGACTAAGGGGAACAGATACGCAGTATTTT.

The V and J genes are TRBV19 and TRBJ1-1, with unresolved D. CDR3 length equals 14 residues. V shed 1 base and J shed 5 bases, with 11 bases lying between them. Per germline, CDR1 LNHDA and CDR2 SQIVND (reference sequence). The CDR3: CASSIVLSGTEAFF. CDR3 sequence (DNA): TGTGCCAGTAGTATAGTCTTGTCCGGTACTGAAGCTTTCTTT. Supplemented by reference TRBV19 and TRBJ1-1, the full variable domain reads DGGITQSPKYLFRKEGQNVTLSCEQNLNHDAMYWYRQDPGQGLRLIYYSQIVNDFQKGDIAEGYSVSREKKESFPLTVTSAQKNPTAFYLCASSIVLSGTEAFFGQGTRLTVV.

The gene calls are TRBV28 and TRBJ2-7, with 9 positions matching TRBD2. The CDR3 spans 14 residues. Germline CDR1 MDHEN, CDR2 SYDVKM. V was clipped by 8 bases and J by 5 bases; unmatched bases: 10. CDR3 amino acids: CASGVIAGANEQYF. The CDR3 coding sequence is TGTGCCAGCGGGGTAATAGCGGGGGCTAACGAGCAGTACTTC.

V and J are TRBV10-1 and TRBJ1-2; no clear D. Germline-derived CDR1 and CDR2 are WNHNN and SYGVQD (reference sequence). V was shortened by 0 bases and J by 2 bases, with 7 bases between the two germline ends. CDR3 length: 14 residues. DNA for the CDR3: TGCGCCAGCAGTGAGTCGGGCCAGAACTATGGCTACACCTTC. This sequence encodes CASSESGQNYGYTF.

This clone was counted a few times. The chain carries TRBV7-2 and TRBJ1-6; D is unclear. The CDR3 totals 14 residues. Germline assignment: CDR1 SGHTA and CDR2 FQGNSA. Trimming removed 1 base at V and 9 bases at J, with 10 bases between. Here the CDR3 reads CASSLGRGSSPLHF. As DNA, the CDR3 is TGTGCCAGCAGCTTAGGTCGAGGGAGTTCACCCCTCCACTTT.

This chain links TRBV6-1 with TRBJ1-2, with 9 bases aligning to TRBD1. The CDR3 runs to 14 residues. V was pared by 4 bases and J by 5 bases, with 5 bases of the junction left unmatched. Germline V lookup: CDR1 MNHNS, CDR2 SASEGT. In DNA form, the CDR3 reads TGTGCCAGCAGTGTACAGGGGGCAGGGTATGGCTACACCTTC. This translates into CASSVQGAGYGYTF.

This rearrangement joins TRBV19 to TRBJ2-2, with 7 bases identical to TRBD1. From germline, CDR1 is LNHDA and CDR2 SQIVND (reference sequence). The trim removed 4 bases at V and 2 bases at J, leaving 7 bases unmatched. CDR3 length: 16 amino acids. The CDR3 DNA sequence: TGTGCCAGTAGTACGGAAGGGGGCCGTAACACCGGGGAGCTGTTTTTT. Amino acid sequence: CASSTEGGRNTGELFF. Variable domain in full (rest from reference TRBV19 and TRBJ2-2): DGGITQSPKYLFRKEGQNVTLSCEQNLNHDAMYWYRQDPGQGLRLIYYSQIVNDFQKGDIAEGYSVSREKKESFPLTVTSAQKNPTAFYLCASSTEGGRNTGELFFGEGSRLTVL.

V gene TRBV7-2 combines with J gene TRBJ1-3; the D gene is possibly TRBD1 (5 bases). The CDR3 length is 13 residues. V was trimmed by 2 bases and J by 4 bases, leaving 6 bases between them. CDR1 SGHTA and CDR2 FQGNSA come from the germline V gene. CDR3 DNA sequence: TGTGCCAGCAGCTTATACAGGGGAAACACCATATATTTT. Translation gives CASSLYRGNTIYF. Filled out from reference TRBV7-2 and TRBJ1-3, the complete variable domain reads GAGVSQSPSNKVTEKGKDVELRCDPISGHTALYWYRQSLGQGLEFLIYFQGNSAPDKSGLPSDRFSAERTGGSVSTLTIQRTQQEDSAVYLCASSLYRGNTIYFGEGSWLTVV.